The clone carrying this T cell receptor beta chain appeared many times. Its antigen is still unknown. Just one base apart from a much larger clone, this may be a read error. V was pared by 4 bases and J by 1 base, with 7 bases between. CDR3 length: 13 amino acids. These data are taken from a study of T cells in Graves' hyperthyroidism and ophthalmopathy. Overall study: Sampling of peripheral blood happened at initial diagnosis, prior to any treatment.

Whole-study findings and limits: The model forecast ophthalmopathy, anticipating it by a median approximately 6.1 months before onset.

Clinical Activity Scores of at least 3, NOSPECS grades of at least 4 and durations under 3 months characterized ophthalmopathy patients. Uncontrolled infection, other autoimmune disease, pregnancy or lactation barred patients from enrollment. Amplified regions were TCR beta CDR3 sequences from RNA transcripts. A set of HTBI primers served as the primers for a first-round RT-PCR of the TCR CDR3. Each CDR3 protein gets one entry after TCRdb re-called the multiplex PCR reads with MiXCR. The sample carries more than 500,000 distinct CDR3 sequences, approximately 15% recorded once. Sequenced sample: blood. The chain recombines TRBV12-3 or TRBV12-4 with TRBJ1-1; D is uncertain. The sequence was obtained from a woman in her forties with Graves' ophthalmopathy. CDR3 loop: CASSSPENTEAFF. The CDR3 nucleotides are TGTGCCAGCAGTTCCCCAGAGAACACTGAAGCTTTCTTT.